This T cell receptor (beta chain) was obtained from a study of Ad26.COV2.S vaccination and SARS-CoV-2 variants. CDR3 length: 16 residues. The germline CDR1 and CDR2 sequences are LGHNA and YSLEER. With V trimmed by 0 bases and J by 2 bases, 6 bases remained unmatched. Study observations and caveats: Measurement of non-spike TCR breadth gave similar results in vaccine and placebo recipients. From the TCR breadth and depth analyses, total T cell responses may have been underestimated. Reported findings describe substantial breadth in spike-specific CD8+ and CD4+ T cell responses following vaccination.

This clone appeared a single time. The antigen is not known. Using immunoSEQ multiplex PCR, the repertoire was profiled, and TCRdb retains in-frame clones only, with some absent. The sample contains about 350,000 clones, around 90% of which appear only once. The sample in question was peripheral blood, obtained after recovery from COVID-19. The chain couples TRBV4-3 to TRBJ1-2; 7 positions agree with TRBD1. The sequence derives from a human donor who had recovered from COVID-19. The CDR3 nucleotides are TGCGCCAGCAGCCAAGAGGGACAGAGCCTCAACTATGGCTACACCTTC. Protein: CASSQEGQSLNYGYTF.